This T cell receptor (beta chain) is from a study of blood T cell repertoires in COVID-19. Study as a whole: Samples of COVID-19 (acute and convalescent) were obtained from the United States, Italy and Spain.

Original processing methods: The assay estimated nucleated cells by amplifying reference gene primers. Here immunoSEQ multiplex PCR was the method, and the copy in TCRdb shows in-frame clones only, minus some. V and J calls and clone size follow that table, whereas D and trimming were derived from the DNA. The top ten clones hold roughly 2% of a sample with about 170,000 clones, approximately 90% of them seen once. The CDR3 loop spans 14 amino acids. V dropped 5 bases and J dropped 4; count of bases not matched to a gene: 5. Per the germline V gene, CDR1 is MNHNY and CDR2 is SVGAGI (reference sequence).

The sequence derives from a man aged 45-65 years who had recovered from COVID-19. This rearrangement joins TRBV6-6 to TRBJ2-1, with TRBD1 identical over 7 bases. The sequencing input was peripheral blood. The DNA for the CDR3 is TGTGCCAGCAGTCCCGGGACAGAATACAATGAGCAGTTCTTC. Amino acids: CASSPGTEYNEQFF.